The 10 T cell receptor beta chains reported below all come from one sample, sequenced in a study of T-cell reconstitution after alpha-beta-depleted transplantation in children (TCRdb year 2016). Library construction relied on PCR. TCRdb shows the sequencer as Illumina HiSeq 2500. To normalize quantification of the TCRbeta repertoire, the TCR libraries were built with molecular barcoding that relied on unique molecular identifiers. The public reads were run again by TCRdb, first through fastp at Q25 and then through MiXCR, and only productive beta chains were kept. When rows share a CDR3 protein, they turn into one entry using the most common DNA and genes. This sample is represented by hundreds of thousands of distinct CDR3 sequences; approximately 15% of them were singletons. Approximately 1% of the sample goes to the ten largest clones. Sequenced material: PBMCs from the stem cell graft donor, taken from the stem cell graft. These TCRs come from a human donor who donated a stem cell graft to a child with acute myeloid leukemia.

This clonotype has more than one count but fewer than ten. This chain uses TRBV7-9 with TRBJ2-1; 8 bases are shared with TRBD1. The CDR3 consists of 14 residues. Germline assignment: CDR1 SEHNR and CDR2 FQNEAQ (reference sequence). V gave up 10 bases and J gave up 7 bases; unmatched junction bases: 12. CDR3 sequence (DNA): TGTGCCACCAACAGGGGGGAAGTTAGGAATGAGCAGTTCTTC. Protein: CATNRGEVRNEQFF.

This clonotype was picked up many times. The rearrangement uses TRBV7-2 and TRBJ2-3; perhaps D is TRBD1 or TRBD2 (6 bases each). V shed 0 bases and J shed 2 bases, with 12 bases lying between them. The CDR3 is 16 amino acids. Looked up from germline, CDR1 is SGHTA and CDR2 is FQGNSA. CDR3 nucleotides: TGTGCCAGCAGCTTAGCCGGGGGCTACAACACAGATACGCAGTATTTT. Its translation is CASSLAGGYNTDTQYF.

The rearrangement uses TRBV5-1 and TRBJ2-3, with 8 bases matching TRBD1. Trimming removed 0 bases from V and 0 bases from J; junction bases left unmatched: 3. Germline assignment: CDR1 SGHRS and CDR2 YFSETQ. CDR3 length: 16 amino acids. CDR3 sequence reads: CASSLGGDRSTDTQYF. DNA for the CDR3: TGCGCCAGCAGCTTGGGGGGGGACAGGAGCACAGATACGCAGTATTTT.

In its sample, this clonotype was seen many times. The V and J genes are TRBV7-7 and TRBJ1-4; no firm D call. The V gene lost 2 bases and the J gene lost 8 bases, with 9 bases spanning the gap. The CDR3 has 13 residues. Germline CDR1 reads SSHAT; CDR2 reads FNYEAQ (reference sequence). The CDR3: CASSLRLGEKLFF. The CDR3 DNA reads as TGTGCCAGCAGCTTAAGGCTTGGAGAAAAACTGTTTTTT.

There are a few counts of this clonotype. This chain links TRBV24-1 with TRBJ2-5; 8 bases agree with TRBD2. The CDR3 spans 17 residues. V was pared by 3 bases and J by 0 bases, with 8 bases of the junction left unmatched. CDR1 and CDR2 (germline): KGHDR, SFDVKD. The CDR3 DNA follows: TGTGCCACCAGTGATCCCACTAGCGGCCGGTACCAAGAGACCCAGTACTTC. Translating gives CATSDPTSGRYQETQYF.

Many counts were recorded for this clonotype. The rearrangement links TRBV7-2 to TRBJ1-3, with TRBD1 matching 7 bases. Germline V gene sequence: CDR1 SGHTA, CDR2 FQGNSA. The CDR3 contains 15 residues. V lost 5 bases and J lost 0; bases outside the gene matches: 4. In DNA form, the CDR3 reads TGTGCCAGCAGCGTCGACAGGGCCTCTGGAAACACCATATATTTT. This codes for CASSVDRASGNTIYF.

This clonotype was observed a few times. J is TRBJ1-1 and V is TRBV5-1; possibly TRBD1 for D (5 bases). Trimming pared 0 bases from V and 5 bases from J, leaving 11 bases between. Germline loops: CDR1 SGHRS, CDR2 YFSETQ. The CDR3 covers 14 residues. The CDR3 loop is CASSLGRGETEAFF. For the CDR3, the DNA is TGCGCCAGCAGCTTGGGACGGGGGGAAACTGAAGCTTTCTTT.

This clonotype was counted only a few times. The chain links TRBV6-1 to TRBJ1-6, with TRBD1 matching over 8 bases. The V gene end was trimmed by 6 bases and the J gene end by 0 bases; junction bases not matched to a gene: 4. Germline CDR1 MNHNS, CDR2 SASEGT. The CDR3 covers 16 residues. The CDR3 region has the DNA TGTGCCAGCAGATCAGGGGGCCTCTCCTATAATTCACCCCTCCACTTT. Translating it yields CASRSGGLSYNSPLHF.

This rearrangement joins TRBV9 to TRBJ1-2, with D unclear. The CDR3 runs 16 residues. Trimming shortened V by 0 bases and J by 0 bases, and 12 bases separated the two germline ends. The germline gives CDR1 SGDLS, CDR2 YYNGEE. Here the CDR3 DNA reads TGTGCCAGCAGCGTAGGGCGAACAGATCCTAACTATGGCTACACCTTC. Residues: CASSVGRTDPNYGYTF.

This clonotype was counted many times. The V call is TRBV10-1, the J call TRBJ2-2, with 9 bases fitting TRBD1. The CDR3 extends over 14 amino acids. Trimming at V came to 11 bases and at J to 7 bases, leaving 11 bases not matched to a gene. Looked up from germline, CDR1 is WNHNN and CDR2 is SYGVQD (reference sequence). DNA for the CDR3: TGCGCCTCCCGGGACAGGGATGACGGCGGGGAGCTGTTTTTT. Translation: CASRDRDDGGELFF.